The source of this T cell receptor beta chain is a study of blood T cell repertoires in COVID-19. Study-wide background: Spain, Italy and the United States supplied samples that represented acute and convalescent COVID-19. Sources were T cells, B-cell-depleted T cells, or PBMCs; the material itself was cDNA or gDNA.

Study processing details: Estimation of nucleated cell counts relied on the amplification of reference gene primers. The table came from immunoSEQ multiplex PCR; TCRdb's copy has only in-frame clones and leaves some out. V, J and clone size are those of that table, while D and trimming were read from the DNA. This sample has approximately 6,000 clones, with 80% to 90% found just once. With 5 bases removed from V and 4 bases from J, the gap between germline ends came to 12 bases. Germline V CDR1 and CDR2: SGHRS, YFSETQ. The CDR3 consists of 13 residues. The chain combines TRBV5-1 with TRBJ2-5; D call uncertain. The sequence was obtained from a human donor in a cohort sampled during active COVID-19. Material for sequencing was peripheral blood. CDR3 sequence: CASSRGPGETQYF. For the CDR3, the DNA is TGCGCCAGCAGTCGAGGCCCGGGAGAGACCCAGTACTTC.